These 12 T cell receptor beta chains originate from one sample sequenced in a study of T-cell memory formation after mild COVID-19. MiXCR, run by TCRdb on the 5' RACE reads, gives a single entry per CDR3 protein. The sample has more than 350,000 distinct CDR3 sequences, around 21% seen once. The sequencing input was PBMCs or a T cell subset sorted from them (not recorded which). These receptors came from an adult woman who had mild COVID-19 (a few samples of this study predate the infection). Cell type and time point are not known.

This clonotype was seen ten or more times. J is TRBJ1-5 and V is TRBV12-3 or TRBV12-4; tentative D call: TRBD1 (5 bases). CDR3 length equals 13 residues. Trimming stripped 6 bases from V and 4 bases from J, with 10 bases between. CDR3 in amino acids: CASRGTGNQPQHF. CDR3 nucleotides: TGTGCCAGCAGAGGGACGGGGAATCAGCCCCAGCATTTT.

The chain is built from TRBV7-8 and TRBJ1-5; D may be TRBD1 (6 bases). CDR1 is SGHVS and CDR2 is FQNEAQ in the germline V gene. Between the trimmed V and J ends, which lost 1 base and 3 bases, there was a span of 10 bases. The CDR3 sequence is 15 residues long. The CDR3 reads CASSLEGQSNQPQHF. DNA for the CDR3: TGTGCCAGCAGCTTAGAAGGACAGTCCAATCAGCCCCAGCATTTT.

This clonotype was seen more than once but under ten times. The chain recombines TRBV3-1 with TRBJ2-3, with D tentatively TRBD2 (6 bases). CDR3 length: 15 amino acids. V was cut by 0 bases and J by 5 bases, with 12 bases left in between. The V gene's germline CDR1 is LGHDT and CDR2 YNNKEL (reference sequence). CDR3 coding DNA: TGTGCCAGCAGCCAAGATGTAATGGGAGGAGATACGCAGTATTTT. Translated, it gives CASSQDVMGGDTQYF.

The chain uses TRBV14 and TRBJ2-5, with D perhaps TRBD2 (6 bases). The CDR3 has 13 amino acids. Trimming left V 7 bases short and J 5 bases short, with 14 bases between. Germline values: CDR1 SGHDN, CDR2 FVKESK. In nucleotides, the CDR3 is TGTGCCAGCACCCCCGGGAGAAAGGAGACCCAGTACTTC. This gives the protein CASTPGRKETQYF.

J is TRBJ2-7 and V is TRBV12-3 or TRBV12-4, with D possibly matching TRBD2 (6 bases). V was clipped by 5 bases and J by 0 bases, with 11 bases between them. The CDR3 extends over 14 amino acids. CDR3 DNA: TGTGCCAGCAGTCCCGGGACTCCCTCCTACGAGCAGTACTTC. This codes for CASSPGTPSYEQYF.

This clonotype came up a few times. The chain carries TRBV7-2 and TRBJ1-2; the match to TRBD1 covers 8 bases. Germline V gives CDR1 SGHTA, CDR2 FQGNSA. This CDR3 region has 14 residues. Trimming at V came to 3 bases and at J to 4 bases, leaving 4 bases not matched to a gene. CDR3 region: CASSLPGGFYGYTF. The CDR3 DNA reads as TGTGCCAGCAGCTTGCCAGGGGGCTTCTATGGCTACACCTTC.

The chain joins TRBV5-4 to TRBJ1-2; no definite D call. Germline V gene sequence: CDR1 SGHNT, CDR2 YYREEE (reference sequence). CDR3 length: 13 amino acids. Between the trimmed V and J ends, which lost 3 bases and 4 bases, there was a span of 10 bases. In DNA, the CDR3 is TGTGCCAGCAGCTGGGAGGCTCCCTATGGCTACACCTTC. Protein: CASSWEAPYGYTF.

The chain links TRBV5-6 to TRBJ2-5; no reliable D call. There are 12 residues in the CDR3. Germline CDR1 is SGHDT and CDR2 is YYEEEE. Trimming stripped 5 bases from V and 5 bases from J, with 10 bases between. CDR3 sequence: CASRLLGETQYF. CDR3 DNA sequence: TGTGCCAGCAGGCTACTGGGGGAGACCCAGTACTTC.

This clonotype came up a few times. This chain uses TRBV7-9 with TRBJ2-1; D uncertain. V gave up 5 bases and J gave up 9 bases, with 8 bases separating them. Germline CDR1 reads SEHNR; CDR2 reads FQNEAQ (reference sequence). This CDR3 region has 11 residues. DNA of the CDR3: TGTGCCAGCAGCCCCGTTTCTGAGCAGTTCTTC. This encodes CASSPVSEQFF.

V is TRBV18 and J is TRBJ2-1; D is possibly TRBD1 (5 bases). Between the trimmed V and J ends, which lost 3 bases and 12 bases, there was a span of 15 bases. Germline V CDR1 and CDR2: KGHSH, LQKENI. The CDR3 extends over 13 amino acids. The CDR3 DNA sequence: TGTGCCAGCTCACCGGGGCGGCAGGCCAGGCAGTTCTTC. It codes for CASSPGRQARQFF.

This clonotype was recorded a few times. This chain joins TRBV18 and TRBJ1-5; 7 nucleotides line up with TRBD1. CDR3 length: 14 amino acids. The germline gives CDR1 KGHSH, CDR2 LQKENI. V was clipped by 3 bases and J by 3 bases; unmatched bases: 2. Written as DNA, the CDR3 is TGTGCCAGCTCACCCGACAGGGTCAATCAGCCCCAGCATTTT. Amino acid sequence: CASSPDRVNQPQHF.

This clonotype appeared a few times. The chain uses TRBV29-1 and TRBJ1-1, with D perhaps TRBD1 (5 bases). Trimming pared 4 bases from V and 1 base from J, leaving 13 bases between. This CDR3 is 14 amino acids long. Per germline, CDR1 SQVTM and CDR2 ANQGSEA. Written as DNA, the CDR3 is TGCAGCGTTGGTGGGGGGTTTGGGAACACTGAAGCTTTCTTT. It is translated as CSVGGGFGNTEAFF.